Following are 25 T cell receptor beta chains from one sample sequenced in a study of T cells in Graves' hyperthyroidism and ophthalmopathy. Template material for amplifying TCR beta CDR3 regions consisted of RNA transcripts. Carried out on the TCR CDR3, a first-round RT-PCR used the HTBI primer set. A single record per CDR3 protein comes from TCRdb applying MiXCR to the multiplex PCR reads. The table lists over 250,000 distinct CDR3 sequences, about 15% of them singletons. The sample consisted of blood. All receptors derive from a woman in her fifties or sixties with Graves' ophthalmopathy.

The chain links TRBV19 to TRBJ1-5; 11 nucleotides line up with TRBD1. The germline CDR1 and CDR2 sequences are LNHDA and SQIVND (reference sequence). V was pared by 5 bases and J by 6 bases, with 9 bases of the junction left unmatched. There are 16 residues in the CDR3. In DNA form, the CDR3 reads TGTGCCAGTAGTTTTTGGACAGGGGGCTTCGGTCAGCCCCAGCATTTT. Translated, it gives CASSFWTGGFGQPQHF. The full variable domain, in which reference TRBV19 and TRBJ1-5 provide the parts outside the CDR3, is DGGITQSPKYLFRKEGQNVTLSCEQNLNHDAMYWYRQDPGQGLRLIYYSQIVNDFQKGDIAEGYSVSREKKESFPLTVTSAQKNPTAFYLCASSFWTGGFGQPQHFGDGTRLSIL.

The rearrangement links TRBV11-3 to TRBJ2-1; either TRBD1 or TRBD2 may fit D (6 bases each). CDR3 length: 18 amino acids. V shed 7 bases and J shed 1 base, with 23 bases lying between them. Germline V CDR1 and CDR2: SGHNT, YENEEA. As DNA, the CDR3 is TGTGCCAGCACCGCGAAGGAAGGGGGGCTAGGATCCTACAATGAGCAGTTCTTC. Protein: CASTAKEGGLGSYNEQFF.

J is TRBJ2-2 and V is TRBV12-3 or TRBV12-4; 10 bases align to TRBD1. The CDR3 has 16 amino acids. J was trimmed by 5 bases and V by 6 bases; bases with no gene match: 9. The CDR3 sequence is CASSRYRDRGTGELFF. In DNA form, the CDR3 reads TGTGCCAGCAGCCGCTACCGGGACAGGGGAACCGGGGAGCTGTTTTTT.

This clonotype appeared many times. J is TRBJ2-3 and V is TRBV18, with D possibly being TRBD2 (6 bases). Trimming left V 6 bases short and J 3 bases short, with 16 bases between. Germline V gene lookup returns CDR1 KGHSH and CDR2 LQKENI. The CDR3 is 15 residues long. Written as DNA, the CDR3 is TGTGCCAGCTCCTACGGGACTCTCCGTACAGATACGCAGTATTTT. Residues: CASSYGTLRTDTQYF.

Only a few counts were recorded for this clonotype. The rearrangement links TRBV9 to TRBJ1-2; 7 bases are a match to TRBD1. The length of the CDR3 is 16 residues. Germline CDR1 SGDLS, CDR2 YYNGEE. V dropped 0 bases and J dropped 4; count of bases not matched to a gene: 9. The CDR3 bases are TGTGCCAGCAGCGTAGTAGACAGGGCCGCCGGCTATGGCTACACCTTC. It encodes CASSVVDRAAGYGYTF.

Only a few counts were recorded for this clonotype. The chain employs TRBV12-3 or TRBV12-4 and TRBJ2-4; TRBD2 is a possible D gene (5 bases). V lost 1 base, J lost 2 bases, and 9 bases lay in between. This CDR3 region has 15 residues. CDR3 sequence: CASSLVLVPKNIQYF. CDR3 DNA sequence: TGTGCCAGCAGTTTAGTACTAGTCCCCAAAAACATTCAGTACTTC.

This clonotype was detected many times. The chain carries TRBV10-2 and TRBJ1-5, with 8 positions matching TRBD1. This CDR3 spans 18 amino acids. Germline values: CDR1 WSHSY, CDR2 SAAADI. Trimming took 0 bases from V and 5 from J; bases not matched to a gene: 12. The CDR3 coding sequence is TGCGCCAGCAGTGAGTCGATCCTCGGACAGGGAACCTATCAGCCCCAGCATTTT. Protein sequence: CASSESILGQGTYQPQHF.

This clonotype was seen repeatedly, ten times or more. This chain joins TRBV5-1 and TRBJ2-5, with D unresolved. Germline assignment: CDR1 SGHRS and CDR2 YFSETQ. V gave up 0 bases and J gave up 5 bases, with 14 bases separating them. The CDR3 totals 15 residues. The CDR3 DNA sequence: TGCGCCAGCAGCTTGGTGCTGGGGTTTTGGGAGACCCAGTACTTC. It specifies CASSLVLGFWETQYF.

This clonotype occurred many times. The chain combines TRBV10-3 with TRBJ1-2, with D possibly being TRBD1 (5 bases). The length of the CDR3 is 13 residues. Trimming shortened V by 6 bases and J by 3 bases, and 11 bases separated the two germline ends. Looked up from germline, CDR1 is ENHRY and CDR2 is SYGVKD. CDR3 sequence: CAISRQPDYGYTF. The CDR3 DNA is TGTGCCATCAGCAGACAGCCGGACTATGGCTACACCTTC.

This clonotype was recorded many times. The V gene is TRBV3-1, the J gene TRBJ2-2; D is perhaps TRBD1 (5 bases). V lost 1 base and J lost 4, with 13 bases in between. The CDR3 has 16 amino acids. Germline CDR1 reads LGHDT; CDR2 reads YNNKEL (reference sequence). This chain's CDR3 is CASSQAAQASTGELFF. In DNA form, the CDR3 reads TGTGCCAGCAGCCAAGCTGCACAGGCCAGCACCGGGGAGCTGTTTTTT.

This clonotype was recorded many times. The V call is TRBV3-1, the J call TRBJ2-7, with D tentatively TRBD1 (5 bases). With 2 bases removed from V and 5 bases from J, the gap between germline ends came to 10 bases. The CDR3 is 13 residues long. CDR1 is LGHDT, CDR2 YNNKEL, per germline (reference sequence). The CDR3 sequence is CASSQRGSNEQYF. Written as DNA, the CDR3 is TGTGCCAGCAGCCAAAGGGGTTCCAACGAGCAGTACTTC.

This clonotype was recorded at least ten times. This chain joins TRBV12-3 or TRBV12-4 and TRBJ2-7; TRBD1 might be the D (6 bases). This CDR3 comprises 15 residues. Trimming cost V 4 bases and J 1 base, with 14 bases left between them. CDR3 loop: CASSYLQGNSYEQYF. The CDR3 region has the DNA TGTGCCAGCAGTTACTTACAGGGTAATTCCTACGAGCAGTACTTC.

The rearrangement links TRBV24-1 to TRBJ2-2, with D perhaps TRBD1 or TRBD2 (7 bases each). Germline V gives CDR1 KGHDR, CDR2 SFDVKD. This CDR3 spans 16 amino acids. Trimming cost V 3 bases and J 3 bases, with 13 bases left between them. The CDR3 region has the DNA TGTGCCACCAGTGATCAGGGGGGGCCCTACACCGGGGAGCTGTTTTTT. Amino acid sequence: CATSDQGGPYTGELFF.

This clonotype showed up many times. V usage is TRBV6-6 and J usage is TRBJ1-2; D perhaps matches TRBD1 (5 bases). In germline, CDR1 is MNHNY, CDR2 SVGAGI (reference sequence). The CDR3 loop spans 14 amino acids. Trimming left V 0 bases short and J 4 bases short, with 9 bases between. This CDR3 reads CASSYSVRGYGYTF. DNA of the CDR3: TGTGCCAGCAGTTACTCTGTTAGGGGCTATGGCTACACCTTC.

The sample holds a few counts of this clonotype. The CDR3 region is CASRGQGFTGELFF. The CDR3 nucleotides are TGTGCCAGCAGGGGACAGGGGTTTACCGGGGAGCTGTTTTTT. The chain couples TRBV6-1 to TRBJ2-2; 10 nucleotides line up with TRBD1. Germline-derived CDR1 and CDR2 are MNHNS and SASEGT. V was pared by 6 bases and J by 5 bases, with 3 bases of the junction left unmatched. This CDR3 comprises 14 residues.

This clonotype came up many times. The chain has TRBV20-1 and TRBJ2-7; 7 bases align to TRBD2. CDR3 length: 14 residues. The germline CDR1 and CDR2 sequences are DFQATT and SNEGSKA (reference sequence). V lost 0 bases, J lost 4 bases, and 6 bases stayed unmatched. The CDR3 sequence is CSAREPPGLYEQYF. Here the CDR3 DNA reads TGCAGTGCTAGAGAACCTCCGGGACTATACGAGCAGTACTTC.

This clonotype was detected ten times or more. This chain links TRBV7-2 with TRBJ1-4; 7 nucleotides align to TRBD1. Germline V gene sequence: CDR1 SGHTA, CDR2 FQGNSA. With V trimmed by 5 bases and J by 8 bases, 8 bases remained unmatched. This CDR3 has 14 amino acids. DNA for the CDR3: TGTGCCAGCAGCCCGCAGACAGGGTTGGAAAAACTGTTTTTT. This encodes CASSPQTGLEKLFF.

This clonotype was seen many times. Here the CDR3 reads CASSLLIQSGEKLFF. The CDR3 DNA follows: TGTGCCAGCAGTTTATTGATTCAGTCTGGCGAAAAACTGTTTTTT. This rearrangement joins TRBV28 to TRBJ1-4; D not certain. Per the germline V gene, CDR1 is MDHEN and CDR2 is SYDVKM. Trimming shortened V by 1 base and J by 8 bases, and 14 bases separated the two germline ends. The CDR3 covers 15 residues.

This clonotype has more than one count but fewer than ten. The chain uses TRBV5-4 and TRBJ2-3; unclear D gene. Trimming stripped 0 bases from V and 0 bases from J, with 17 bases between. This CDR3 region has 18 residues. Per the germline V gene, CDR1 is SGHNT and CDR2 is YYREEE (reference sequence). The CDR3 here is CASSLDRWSVKSTDTQYF. DNA of the CDR3: TGTGCCAGCAGCTTGGATCGCTGGTCAGTCAAGAGCACAGATACGCAGTATTTT.

This clonotype was observed at least ten times. The V call is TRBV9, the J call TRBJ1-2; a weak D match, TRBD1 (6 bases). The CDR3 consists of 11 residues. CDR1 is SGDLS, CDR2 YYNGEE, per germline. V was trimmed by 5 bases and J by 9 bases, leaving 11 bases between them. CDR3 nucleotide sequence: TGTGCCAGCAGGACCGGACAGAGCTACACCTTC. Translation gives CASRTGQSYTF.

The chain is built from TRBV6-9 and TRBJ2-5; 8 nucleotides line up with TRBD1. Trimming took 4 bases from V and 1 from J; bases not matched to a gene: 2. CDR3 length: 14 residues. Germline CDR1 and CDR2: MNHGY and SVAAGI. The DNA of the CDR3 is TGTGCCAGCAGTTCGACAGGGGTCCAAGAGACCCAGTACTTC. It specifies CASSSTGVQETQYF.

The chain uses TRBV5-6 and TRBJ1-2; D is unresolved. With 0 bases removed from V and 5 bases from J, the gap between germline ends came to 14 bases. Germline CDR1 is SGHDT and CDR2 is YYEEEE. This CDR3 is 15 amino acids long. The CDR3 protein is CASSLGGGPTYGYTF. The CDR3 DNA sequence: TGTGCCAGCAGCTTGGGTGGTGGTCCGACGTATGGCTACACCTTC.

This clonotype was seen repeatedly, ten times or more. J is TRBJ2-3 and V is TRBV28, with D possibly TRBD2 on 7 matching bases. CDR1 and CDR2 from the germline V gene are MDHEN and SYDVKM. The CDR3 spans 14 residues. Between the trimmed V and J ends, which lost 3 bases and 4 bases, there was a span of 11 bases. In DNA, the CDR3 is TGTGCCAGCAGTTTGGGGGGGGCGCCAGATACGCAGTATTTT. Translated, it gives CASSLGGAPDTQYF.

This clonotype was detected only a few times. This rearrangement joins TRBV20-1 to TRBJ2-1; tentative D call: TRBD2 (5 bases). This CDR3 spans 15 amino acids. Germline-derived CDR1 and CDR2 are DFQATT and SNEGSKA (reference sequence). V shed 3 bases and J shed 8 bases, with 20 bases lying between them. The CDR3 reads CSASSIRELVDEQFF. The CDR3 region has the DNA TGCAGTGCTAGTAGTATCCGGGAACTTGTCGATGAGCAGTTCTTC.

In its sample, this clonotype was seen many times. This chain joins TRBV2 and TRBJ2-5; no clear D gene. V lost 2 bases to trimming and J lost 5 bases, with 6 bases between them. The germline V gene has CDR1 SNHLY and CDR2 FYNNEI. This CDR3 has 12 residues. The CDR3 coding sequence is TGTGCCAGCAGTGAATATAGGGAGACCCAGTACTTC. As protein: CASSEYRETQYF.